This T cell receptor beta chain derives from a study of cytomegalovirus exposure and HLA in healthy donors. V shed 2 bases and J 6 bases; nucleotides not matched to a gene: 6. The V gene's germline CDR1 is SGHTA and CDR2 FQGNSA. CDR3 length: 15 amino acids. The PCR ran on 60 Vbeta and 13 Jbeta primers. Clones were read by immunoSEQ multiplex PCR, and TCRdb kept only the in-frame ones, dropping some. The data contain 130,000 or so clones, more than 60% of them singletons. Sequenced sample: PBMCs. This chain links TRBV7-2 with TRBJ2-1; 8 positions match TRBD2. This receptor was taken from a woman younger than 30 in good health and CMV-seronegative. CDR3 sequence (DNA): TGTGCCAGCAGCTTAACGGGAGGGCCTCTCAATGAGCAGTTCTTC. As protein: CASSLTGGPLNEQFF.